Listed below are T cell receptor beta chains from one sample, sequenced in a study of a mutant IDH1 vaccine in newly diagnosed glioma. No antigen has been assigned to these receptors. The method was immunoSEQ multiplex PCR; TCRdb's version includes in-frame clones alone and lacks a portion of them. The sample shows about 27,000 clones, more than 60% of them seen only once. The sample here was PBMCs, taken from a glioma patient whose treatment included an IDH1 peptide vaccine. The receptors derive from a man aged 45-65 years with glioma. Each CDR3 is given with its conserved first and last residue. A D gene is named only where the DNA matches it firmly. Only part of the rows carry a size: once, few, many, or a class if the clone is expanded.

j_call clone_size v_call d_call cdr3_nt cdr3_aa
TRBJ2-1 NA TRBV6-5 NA TGTGCCAGCAGTTATAGATATGAGCAGTTCTTC CASSYRYEQFF
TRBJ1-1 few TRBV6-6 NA TGTGCCAGCAGTTACGGGGGCACGAACACTGAAGCTTTCTTT CASSYGGTNTEAFF
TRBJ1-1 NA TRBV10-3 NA TGTGCCATCAGCGAGGTCGGGGAAGGCACTGAAGCTTTCTTT CAISEVGEGTEAFF
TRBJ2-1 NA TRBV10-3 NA TGTGCCATTTTTAGCGGCTACAATGAGCAGTTCTTC CAIFSGYNEQFF
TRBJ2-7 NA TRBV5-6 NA TGTGCCAGCAGCTTGGTAGGGCCTGCCTACGAGCAGTACTTC CASSLVGPAYEQYF
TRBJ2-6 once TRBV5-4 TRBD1 TGTGCCAGCAGGGCCGGGACAGGGGGCTCTGGGGCCAACGTCCTGACTTTC CASRAGTGGSGANVLTF
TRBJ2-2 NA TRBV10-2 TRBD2 TGCGCCAGCAGTGCTATTACGGGACTAGCGGGAGCCGGGGAGCTGTTTTTT CASSAITGLAGAGELFF
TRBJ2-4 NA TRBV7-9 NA TGTGCCAGCAGCTTAACCGAAAACATTCAGTACTTC CASSLTENIQYF
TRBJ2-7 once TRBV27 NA TGTGCCAGCAGTTTATCGGGTACACCTACCTACGAGCAGTACTTC CASSLSGTPTYEQYF
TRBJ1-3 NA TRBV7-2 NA TGTGCCAGCAGCTCCGCGGACATTTACCACCCCATATATTTT CASSSADIYHPIYF
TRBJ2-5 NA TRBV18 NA TGTGCCAGCTCAACAGGGTCTAGTCCAGAGACCCAGTACTTC CASSTGSSPETQYF
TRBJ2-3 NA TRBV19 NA TGTGCCAGTAGTCTTAACTCAGATACGCAGTATTTT CASSLNSDTQYF
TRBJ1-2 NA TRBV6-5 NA TGTGCCAGCAGTTACTTTACAGGGAATGGCTACACCTTC CASSYFTGNGYTF
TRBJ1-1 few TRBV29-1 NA TGCAGCGTCCGGCGGGGGGTGAACACTGAAGCTTTCTTT CSVRRGVNTEAFF
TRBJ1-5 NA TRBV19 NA TGTGCCGGCGGACGGGCCGATCAGCCCCAGCATTTT CAGGRADQPQHF
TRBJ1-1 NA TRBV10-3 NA TGTGCCGTCTCAGGTTTCGACACTGAAGCTTTCTTT CAVSGFDTEAFF
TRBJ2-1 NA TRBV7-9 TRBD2 TGTGCCAGCAGCAGTCGAGCGGGAGGGTCTACCTCCTACAATGAGCAGTTCTTC CASSSRAGGSTSYNEQFF
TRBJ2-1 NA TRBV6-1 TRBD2 TGTGCCACCGACGGGGGGGCTGGTTCCTACAATGAGCAGTTCTTC CATDGGAGSYNEQFF
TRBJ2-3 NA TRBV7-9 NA TGTGCCAGCAGCTTAGGGAGCACAGATACGCAGTATTTT CASSLGSTDTQYF
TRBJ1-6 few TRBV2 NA TGTGCCAGCAGTGAAGGGGGGGGATCACCCCTCCACTTT CASSEGGGSPLHF
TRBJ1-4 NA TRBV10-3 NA TGTGCCATCAGTGGAGGGGGGGATGAAAAACTGTTTTTT CAISGGGDEKLFF
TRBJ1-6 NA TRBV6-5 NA TGTGCCAGCAGTGCCCCTAATTCACCCCTCCACTTT CASSAPNSPLHF
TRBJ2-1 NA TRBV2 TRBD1 TGTGCCAGCAGTGGGAGCCAGGGGGTCAAGCAGTTCTTC CASSGSQGVKQFF